The following is a T cell receptor (beta chain) sequence with its context. Its antigen is undetermined. The germline V gene has CDR1 SGHRS and CDR2 YFSETQ. The V gene lost 0 bases and the J gene lost 12 bases, with 21 bases spanning the gap. This CDR3 comprises 15 residues. These data belong to a study of T cells after yellow fever vaccination. About the research overall: Each low-cell-number fraction was prepared by means of SMART-Seq v4 Ultra Low Input. Broader study findings: Peak timing came faster in the weaker secondary response, day 5 versus 15. Shared CD4/CD8 clonotypes were a small share, likely from convergent recombination.

Making TCR cDNA involved 5'RACE template switching, which added UMIs and a universal primer site. From the 5' RACE reads, TCRdb called clonotypes with MiXCR, one entry per CDR3 protein. The sample shows about 510,000 distinct CDR3 sequences, around a fifth of them seen only once. V usage is TRBV5-1 and J usage is TRBJ1-1; tentative D call: TRBD1 (5 bases). This TCR came from a man younger than 30 who received the YFV17D yellow fever vaccine. The sequencing used PBMCs, collected roughly 20 days after the first yellow fever vaccination. CDR3 nucleotide sequence: TGCGCCAGCAGCTTGGGACAGCTGAATCTTGGATTACCTTTCTTT. This gives the protein CASSLGQLNLGLPFF.